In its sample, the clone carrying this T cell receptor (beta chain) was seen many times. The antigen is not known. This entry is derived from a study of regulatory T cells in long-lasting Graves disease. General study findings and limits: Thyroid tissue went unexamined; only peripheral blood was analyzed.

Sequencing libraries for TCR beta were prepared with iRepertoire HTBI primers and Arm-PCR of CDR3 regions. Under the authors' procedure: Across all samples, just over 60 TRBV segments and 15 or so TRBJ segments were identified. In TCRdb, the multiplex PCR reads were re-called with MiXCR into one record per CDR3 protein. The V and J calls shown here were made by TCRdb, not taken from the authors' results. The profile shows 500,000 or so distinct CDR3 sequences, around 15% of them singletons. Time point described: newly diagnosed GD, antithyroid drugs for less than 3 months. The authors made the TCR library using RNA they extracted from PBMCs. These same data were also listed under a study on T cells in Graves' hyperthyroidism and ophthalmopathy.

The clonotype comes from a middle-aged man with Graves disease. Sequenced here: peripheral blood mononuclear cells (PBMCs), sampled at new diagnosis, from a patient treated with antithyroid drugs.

The CDR3: CASSLRDSLQETQYF. The CDR3 bases are TGTGCCAGCAGCTTAAGGGACAGCCTCCAAGAGACCCAGTACTTC. V gene TRBV7-3 combines with J gene TRBJ2-5; 7 bases fit TRBD1. Losses at the gene ends were 1 base for V and 1 base for J; bases not matched to a gene: 3. CDR1 and CDR2 from the germline V gene are SGHTA and FQGTGA. The CDR3 spans 15 residues.